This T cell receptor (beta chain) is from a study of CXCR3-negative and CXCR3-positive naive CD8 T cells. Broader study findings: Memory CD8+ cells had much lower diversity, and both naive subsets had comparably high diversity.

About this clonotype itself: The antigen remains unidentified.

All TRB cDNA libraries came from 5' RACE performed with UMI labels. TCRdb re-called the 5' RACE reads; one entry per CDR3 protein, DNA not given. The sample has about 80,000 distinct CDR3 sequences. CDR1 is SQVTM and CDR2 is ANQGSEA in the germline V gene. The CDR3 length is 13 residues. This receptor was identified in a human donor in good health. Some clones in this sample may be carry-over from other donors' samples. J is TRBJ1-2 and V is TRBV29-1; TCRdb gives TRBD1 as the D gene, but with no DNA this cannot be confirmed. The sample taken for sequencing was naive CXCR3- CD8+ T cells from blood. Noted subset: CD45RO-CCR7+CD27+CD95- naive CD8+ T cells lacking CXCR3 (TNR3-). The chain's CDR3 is CSVRTAYNYGYTF.